Presented here are 9 T cell receptor beta chains from one specimen sequenced in a study of cytomegalovirus exposure and HLA in healthy donors. The PCR used 60 Vbeta and 13 Jbeta primers. The assay was immunoSEQ multiplex PCR, and TCRdb's table has in-frame clones only and misses some. The sample holds 250,000 to 350,000 clones; more than 80% are singletons and the top ten take around 4.2%. The specimen sequenced was PBMCs. These receptors all come from a middle-aged man in good health and CMV-seropositive.

The chain recombines TRBV5-1 with TRBJ2-5, with D perhaps matching TRBD2 (6 bases). The germline gives CDR1 SGHRS, CDR2 YFSETQ. The V end was cut by 2 bases, the J end by 2 bases, with 10 bases between. The CDR3 length is 14 residues. For the CDR3, the DNA is TGCGCCAGCAGCTTCATACTAGCTCAAGAGACCCAGTACTTC. This sequence encodes CASSFILAQETQYF.

The rearrangement joins TRBV5-1 to TRBJ1-3; D unresolved. Germline-derived CDR1 and CDR2 are SGHRS and YFSETQ. This CDR3 is 14 amino acids long. V was shortened by 0 bases and J by 4 bases, with 8 bases between the two germline ends. The CDR3 region has the DNA TGCGCCAGCAGCTTGGCCGTGGCCGGAAACACCATATATTTT. This gives the protein CASSLAVAGNTIYF. Using reference TRBV5-1 and TRBJ1-3 for the parts outside the CDR3, the full variable domain is KAGVTQTPRYLIKTRGQQVTLSCSPISGHRSVSWYQQTPGQGLQFLFEYFSETQRNKGNFPGRFSGRQFSNSRSEMNVSTLELGDSALYLCASSLAVAGNTIYFGEGSWLTVV.

This chain uses TRBV6-5 with TRBJ1-3; D might be TRBD1 (5 bases). Germline V gene data show CDR1 as MNHEY and CDR2 as SVGAGI. This CDR3 spans 14 amino acids. V was shortened by 5 bases and J by 5 bases, with 13 bases between the two germline ends. The CDR3 here is CASSTQGRRNTIYF. CDR3 DNA sequence: TGTGCCAGCAGTACCCAGGGCAGGCGAAACACCATATATTTT.

The chain employs TRBV6-5 and TRBJ1-5; no clear D gene. Germline loops: CDR1 MNHEY, CDR2 SVGAGI. Trimming took off 2 bases at V and 4 bases at J, with 9 bases between the two ends. The CDR3 sequence is 14 residues long. DNA for the CDR3: TGTGCCAGCAGTTACGGAGGGATAAATCAGCCCCAGCATTTT. Translating it yields CASSYGGINQPQHF.

About this clone: One end of the junction is discordant with germline, which a read error may explain. The J gene is TRBJ2-3, the V gene TRBV7-7; TRBD2 agrees at 11 bases. Germline V lookup: CDR1 SSHAT, CDR2 FNYEAQ (reference sequence). The CDR3 sequence is 13 residues long. The CDR3 loop is CASSLLAGDAQYF. The CDR3 DNA is TGTGCTAGCAGCTTACTAGCGGGAGATGCGCAGTATTTT.

In its sample, this clone was seen many times. The chain recombines TRBV2 with TRBJ1-4; D not resolved. Per the germline V gene, CDR1 is SNHLY and CDR2 is FYNNEI. The CDR3 is 13 amino acids. V was pared by 1 base and J by 7 bases, with 7 bases between. CDR3 amino acids: CASSEGRFEKLFF. The CDR3 DNA reads TGTGCCAGCAGTGAAGGGAGGTTTGAAAAACTGTTTTTT. Variable domain in full (rest from reference TRBV2 and TRBJ1-4): EPEVTQTPSHQVTQMGQEVILRCVPISNHLYFYWYRQILGQKVEFLVSFYNNEISEKSEIFDDQFSVERPDGSNFTLKIRSTKLEDSAMYFCASSEGRFEKLFFGSGTQLSVL.

The chain uses TRBV14 and TRBJ2-5, with D uncertain. The end of the DNA fits TRBJ2-7 better, so the J call may be wrong. CDR1 SGHDN and CDR2 FVKESK come from the germline V gene. CDR3 length equals 12 residues. In nucleotides, the CDR3 is TGTGCCAGCAGCCAAGTTTCCTACGAGCAGTACTTC. Its protein is CASSQVSYEQYF.

The rearrangement joins TRBV2 to TRBJ2-3, with D tentatively TRBD2 (5 bases). This CDR3 has 12 residues. The germline gives CDR1 SNHLY, CDR2 FYNNEI. Between the trimmed V and J ends, which lost 6 bases and 5 bases, there was a span of 9 bases. CDR3 DNA: TGTGCCAGCAGGCTAGCCGGAGATACGCAGTATTTT. Translating gives CASRLAGDTQYF. The entire variable domain, with the rest obtained from reference TRBV2 and TRBJ2-3, is as follows: EPEVTQTPSHQVTQMGQEVILRCVPISNHLYFYWYRQILGQKVEFLVSFYNNEISEKSEIFDDQFSVERPDGSNFTLKIRSTKLEDSAMYFCASRLAGDTQYFGPGTRLTVL.

This clone appeared once. V is TRBV9 and J is TRBJ2-1, with 7 bases aligning to TRBD2. The germline CDR1 and CDR2 sequences are SGDLS and YYNGEE. The V gene end was trimmed by 0 bases and the J gene end by 9 bases; junction bases not matched to a gene: 6. The CDR3 totals 14 residues. The CDR3 coding sequence is TGTGCCAGCAGCGTAGACACTAGCGAGGGTGAGCAGTTCTTC. Translation gives CASSVDTSEGEQFF.